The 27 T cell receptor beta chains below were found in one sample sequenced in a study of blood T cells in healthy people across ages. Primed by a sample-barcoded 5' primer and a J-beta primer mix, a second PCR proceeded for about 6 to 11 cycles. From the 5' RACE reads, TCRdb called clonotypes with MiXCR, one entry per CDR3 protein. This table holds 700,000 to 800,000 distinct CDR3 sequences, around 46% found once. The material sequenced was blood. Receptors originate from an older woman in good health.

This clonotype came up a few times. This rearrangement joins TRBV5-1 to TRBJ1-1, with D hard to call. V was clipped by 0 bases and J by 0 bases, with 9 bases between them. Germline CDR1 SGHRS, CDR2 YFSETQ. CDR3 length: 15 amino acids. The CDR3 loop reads CASSLVADMNTEAFF. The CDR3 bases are TGCGCCAGCAGCTTGGTCGCAGATATGAACACTGAAGCTTTCTTT.

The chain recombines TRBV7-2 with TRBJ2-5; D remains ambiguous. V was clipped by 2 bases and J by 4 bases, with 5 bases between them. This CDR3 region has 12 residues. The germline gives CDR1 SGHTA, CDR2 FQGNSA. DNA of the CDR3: TGTGCCAGCAGCTTATTTCGAGAGACCCAGTACTTC. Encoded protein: CASSLFRETQYF.

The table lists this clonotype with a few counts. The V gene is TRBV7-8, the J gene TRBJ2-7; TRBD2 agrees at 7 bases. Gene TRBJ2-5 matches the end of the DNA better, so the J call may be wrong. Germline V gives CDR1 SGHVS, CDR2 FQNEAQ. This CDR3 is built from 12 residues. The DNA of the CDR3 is TGTGCCAGCGAAGCGGGGTGGGAGACCCAGTACTTC. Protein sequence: CASEAGWETQYF.

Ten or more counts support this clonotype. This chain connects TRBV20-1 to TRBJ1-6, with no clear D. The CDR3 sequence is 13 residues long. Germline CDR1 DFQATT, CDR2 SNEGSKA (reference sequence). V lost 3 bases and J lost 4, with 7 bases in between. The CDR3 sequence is CSASIGYNSPLHF. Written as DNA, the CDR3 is TGCAGTGCTAGCATCGGTTATAATTCACCCCTCCACTTT.

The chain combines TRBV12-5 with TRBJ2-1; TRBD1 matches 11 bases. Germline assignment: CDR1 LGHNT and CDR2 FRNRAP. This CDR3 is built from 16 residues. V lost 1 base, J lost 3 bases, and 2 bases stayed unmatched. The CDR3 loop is CASGLGGQGDYNEQFF. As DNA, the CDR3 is TGTGCTAGTGGTTTGGGGGGACAGGGGGACTACAATGAGCAGTTCTTC.

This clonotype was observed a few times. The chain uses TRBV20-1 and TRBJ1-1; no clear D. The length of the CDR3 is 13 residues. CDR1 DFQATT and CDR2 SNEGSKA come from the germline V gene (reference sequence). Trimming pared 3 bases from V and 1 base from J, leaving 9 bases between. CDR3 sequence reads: CSASITSNTEAFF. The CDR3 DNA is TGCAGTGCTAGTATCACTTCGAACACTGAAGCTTTCTTT.

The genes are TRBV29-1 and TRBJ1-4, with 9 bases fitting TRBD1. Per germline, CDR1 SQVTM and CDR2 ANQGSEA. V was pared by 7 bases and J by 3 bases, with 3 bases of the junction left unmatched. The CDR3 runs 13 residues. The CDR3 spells CSAQGAANEKLFF. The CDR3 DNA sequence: TGCAGCGCACAGGGGGCAGCTAATGAAAAACTGTTTTTT.

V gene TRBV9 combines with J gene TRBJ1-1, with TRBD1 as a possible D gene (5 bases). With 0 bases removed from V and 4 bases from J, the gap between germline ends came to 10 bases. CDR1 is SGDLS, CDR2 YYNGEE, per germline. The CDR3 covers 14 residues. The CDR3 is CASSVEGEGTEAFF. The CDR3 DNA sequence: TGTGCCAGCAGCGTAGAAGGGGAGGGCACTGAAGCTTTCTTT.

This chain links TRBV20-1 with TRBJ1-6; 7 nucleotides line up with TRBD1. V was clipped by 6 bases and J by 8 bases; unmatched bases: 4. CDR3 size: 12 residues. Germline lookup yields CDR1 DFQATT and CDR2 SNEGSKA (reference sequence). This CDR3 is CSATGADSPLHF. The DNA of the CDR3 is TGCAGTGCCACAGGGGCCGATTCACCCCTCCACTTT.

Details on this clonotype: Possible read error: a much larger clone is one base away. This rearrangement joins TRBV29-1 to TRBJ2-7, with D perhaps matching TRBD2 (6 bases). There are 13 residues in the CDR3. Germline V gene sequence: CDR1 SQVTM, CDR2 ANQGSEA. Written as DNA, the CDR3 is TGCAACGTTGTGGCGGGAAATACCTACGAGCAGTACTTC. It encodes CNVVAGNTYEQYF.

The chain's CDR3 is CSATATGFPEAFF. In DNA, the CDR3 is TGCAGTGCTACCGCGACAGGGTTCCCTGAAGCTTTCTTT. The gene calls are TRBV20-1 and TRBJ1-1, with TRBD1 matching over 7 bases. The CDR3 is 13 amino acids. The V gene end was trimmed by 4 bases and the J gene end by 6 bases; junction bases not matched to a gene: 8. CDR1 is DFQATT and CDR2 is SNEGSKA in the germline V gene (reference sequence).

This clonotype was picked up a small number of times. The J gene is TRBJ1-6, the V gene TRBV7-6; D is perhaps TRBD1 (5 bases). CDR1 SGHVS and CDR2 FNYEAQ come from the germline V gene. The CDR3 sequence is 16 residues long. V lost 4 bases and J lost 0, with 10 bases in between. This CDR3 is CASSSTAASYNSPLHF. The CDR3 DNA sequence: TGTGCCAGCAGCTCGACAGCGGCCTCCTATAATTCACCCCTCCACTTT. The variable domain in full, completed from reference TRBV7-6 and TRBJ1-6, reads GAGVSQSPRYKVTKRGQDVALRCDPISGHVSLYWYRQALGQGPEFLTYFNYEAQQDKSGLPNDRFSAERPEGSISTLTIQRTEQRDSAMYRCASSSTAASYNSPLHFGNGTRLTVT.

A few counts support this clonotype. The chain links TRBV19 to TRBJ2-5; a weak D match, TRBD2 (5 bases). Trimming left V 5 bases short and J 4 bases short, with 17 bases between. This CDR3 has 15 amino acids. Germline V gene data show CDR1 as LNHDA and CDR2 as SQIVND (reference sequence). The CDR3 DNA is TGTGCCAGTAGTCCTGCGGGTGCGCGTCGAGAGACCCAGTACTTC. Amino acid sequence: CASSPAGARRETQYF.

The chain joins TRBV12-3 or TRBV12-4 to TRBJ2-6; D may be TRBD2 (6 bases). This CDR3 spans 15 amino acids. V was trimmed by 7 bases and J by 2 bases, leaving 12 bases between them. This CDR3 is CASKVGGAGANVLTF. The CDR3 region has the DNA TGTGCCAGCAAGGTGGGGGGAGCTGGGGCCAACGTCCTGACTTTC.

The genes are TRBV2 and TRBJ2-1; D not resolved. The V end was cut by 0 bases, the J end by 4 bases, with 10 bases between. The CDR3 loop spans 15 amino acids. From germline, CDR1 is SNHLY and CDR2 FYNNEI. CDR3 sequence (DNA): TGTGCCAGCAGTGAAGCCCAAGCAGGATACAATGAGCAGTTCTTC. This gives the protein CASSEAQAGYNEQFF.

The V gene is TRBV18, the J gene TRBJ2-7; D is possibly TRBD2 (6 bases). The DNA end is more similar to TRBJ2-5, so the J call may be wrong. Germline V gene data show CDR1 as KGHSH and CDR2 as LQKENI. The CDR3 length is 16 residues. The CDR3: CASSGWSAQGGETQYF. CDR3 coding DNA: TGTGCCAGCTCAGGTTGGTCCGCCCAGGGAGGAGAGACCCAGTACTTC.

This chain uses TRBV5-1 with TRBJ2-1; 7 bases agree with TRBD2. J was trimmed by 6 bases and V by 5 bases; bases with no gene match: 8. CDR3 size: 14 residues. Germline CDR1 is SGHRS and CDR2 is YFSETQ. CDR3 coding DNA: TGCGCCAGCAGGGTTACGGGAGGTATCAATGAGCAGTTCTTC. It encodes CASRVTGGINEQFF. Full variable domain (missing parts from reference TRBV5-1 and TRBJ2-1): KAGVTQTPRYLIKTRGQQVTLSCSPISGHRSVSWYQQTPGQGLQFLFEYFSETQRNKGNFPGRFSGRQFSNSRSEMNVSTLELGDSALYLCASRVTGGINEQFFGPGTRLTVL.

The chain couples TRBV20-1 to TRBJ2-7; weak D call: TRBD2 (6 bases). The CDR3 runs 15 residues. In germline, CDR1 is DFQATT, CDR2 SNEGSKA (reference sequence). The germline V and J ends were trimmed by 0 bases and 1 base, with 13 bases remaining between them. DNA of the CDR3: TGCAGTGCTAGAGAGGCCGGGGGATCGTCCTACGAGCAGTACTTC. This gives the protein CSAREAGGSSYEQYF.

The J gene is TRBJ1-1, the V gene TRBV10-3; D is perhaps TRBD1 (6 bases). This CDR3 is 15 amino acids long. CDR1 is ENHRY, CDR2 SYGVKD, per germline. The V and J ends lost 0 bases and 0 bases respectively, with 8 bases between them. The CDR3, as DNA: TGTGCCATCAGTGAGTCGGGGGCGATGAACACTGAAGCTTTCTTT. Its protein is CAISESGAMNTEAFF.

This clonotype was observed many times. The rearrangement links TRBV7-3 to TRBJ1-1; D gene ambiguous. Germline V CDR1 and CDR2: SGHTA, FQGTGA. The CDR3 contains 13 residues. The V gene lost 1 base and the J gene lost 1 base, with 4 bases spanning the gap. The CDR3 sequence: CASSLMGNTEAFF. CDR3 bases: TGTGCCAGCAGCTTAATGGGGAACACTGAAGCTTTCTTT.

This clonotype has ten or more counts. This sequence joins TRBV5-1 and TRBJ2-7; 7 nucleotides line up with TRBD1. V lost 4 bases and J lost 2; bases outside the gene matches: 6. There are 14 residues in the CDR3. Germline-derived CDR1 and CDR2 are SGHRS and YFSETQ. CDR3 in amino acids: CASSAGTATYEQYF. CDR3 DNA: TGCGCCAGCAGCGCCGGGACAGCGACCTACGAGCAGTACTTC.

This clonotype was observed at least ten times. For the CDR3, the DNA is TGTGCCAGCAGTTCGACAGATAGCAATCAGCCCCAGCATTTT. It translates to CASSSTDSNQPQHF. This sequence joins TRBV12-3 or TRBV12-4 and TRBJ1-5; tentatively, D is TRBD1 (5 bases). V lost 4 bases and J 0 bases, leaving 7 bases between the germline ends. The CDR3 runs to 14 residues.

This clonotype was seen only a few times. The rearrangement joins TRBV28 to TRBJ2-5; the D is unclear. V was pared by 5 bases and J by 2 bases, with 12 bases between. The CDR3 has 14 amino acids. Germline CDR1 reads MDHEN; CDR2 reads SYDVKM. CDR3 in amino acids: CASSLTLTQETQYF. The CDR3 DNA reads TGTGCCAGCAGTCTGACCCTGACACAAGAGACCCAGTACTTC.

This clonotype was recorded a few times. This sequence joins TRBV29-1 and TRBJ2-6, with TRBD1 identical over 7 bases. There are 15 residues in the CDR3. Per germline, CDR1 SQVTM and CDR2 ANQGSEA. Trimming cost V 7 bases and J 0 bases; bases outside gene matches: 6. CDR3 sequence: CSAGQASSGANVLTF. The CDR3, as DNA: TGCAGCGCTGGACAGGCCAGCTCTGGGGCCAACGTCCTGACTTTC.

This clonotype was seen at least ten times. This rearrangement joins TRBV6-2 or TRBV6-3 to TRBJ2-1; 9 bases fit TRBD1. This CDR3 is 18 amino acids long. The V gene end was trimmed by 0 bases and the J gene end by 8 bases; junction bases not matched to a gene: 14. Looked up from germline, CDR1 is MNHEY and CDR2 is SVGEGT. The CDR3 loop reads CASSYSIIGTGMVDEQFF. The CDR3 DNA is TGTGCCAGCAGTTACTCTATAATCGGGACAGGGATGGTTGATGAGCAGTTCTTC.

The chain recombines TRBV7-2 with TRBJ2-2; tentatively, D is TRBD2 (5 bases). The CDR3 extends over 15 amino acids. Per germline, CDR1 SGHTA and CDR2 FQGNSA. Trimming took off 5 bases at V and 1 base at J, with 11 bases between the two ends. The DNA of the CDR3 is TGTGCCAGCAGCCCCGCCGGACTGAACACCGGGGAGCTGTTTTTT. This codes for CASSPAGLNTGELFF.

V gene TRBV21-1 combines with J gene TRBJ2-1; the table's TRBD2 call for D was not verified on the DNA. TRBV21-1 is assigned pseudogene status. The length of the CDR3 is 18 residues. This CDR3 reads CASPRLPYGRRVGYEQFF. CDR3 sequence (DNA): TGTGCCAGCCCCAGGCTCCCCTACGGTCGGAGAGTGGGCTATGAGCAGTTCTTC.